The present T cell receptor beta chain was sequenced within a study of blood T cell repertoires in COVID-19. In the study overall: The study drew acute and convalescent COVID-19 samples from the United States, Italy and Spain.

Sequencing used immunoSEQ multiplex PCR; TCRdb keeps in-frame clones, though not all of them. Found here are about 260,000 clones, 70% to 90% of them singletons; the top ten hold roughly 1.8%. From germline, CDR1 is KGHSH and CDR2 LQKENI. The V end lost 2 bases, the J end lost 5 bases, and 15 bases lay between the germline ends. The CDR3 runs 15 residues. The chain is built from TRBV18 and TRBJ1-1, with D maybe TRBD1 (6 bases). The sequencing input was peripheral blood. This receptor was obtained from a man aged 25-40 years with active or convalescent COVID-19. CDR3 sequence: CASSPRQGTGTEAFF. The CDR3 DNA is TGTGCCAGCTCACCAAGGCAGGGGACGGGGACTGAAGCTTTCTTT.